These 17 T cell receptor beta chains came from one sample sequenced in a study of CD8 T cells in ankylosing spondylitis. Each CDR3 protein gets one entry after TCRdb re-called the 5' RACE reads with MiXCR. Of under 55,000 distinct CDR3 sequences detected, about 7.8% appear once; the ten largest clones hold approximately 8.5%. Sequencing was carried out using blood, either unsorted or a sorted T cell fraction (not recorded which). The receptors were sampled from a female donor with ankylosing spondylitis or in good health (not recorded which).

In this sample, this clonotype turned up many times. V is TRBV10-3 and J is TRBJ2-7; 8 nucleotides agree with TRBD2. CDR1 and CDR2 (germline): ENHRY, SYGVKD. Trimming cost V 0 bases and J 6 bases; bases outside gene matches: 10. The CDR3 spans 16 residues. The CDR3 nucleotides are TGTGCCATCAGTGAGTCGTGGGGACTAGAGTTAGGCGAGCAGTACTTC. Translating gives CAISESWGLELGEQYF.

This clonotype was seen repeatedly, ten times or more. The rearrangement joins TRBV7-6 to TRBJ1-2; weak D call: TRBD1 (5 bases). The CDR3 runs to 14 residues. Germline-derived CDR1 and CDR2 are SGHVS and FNYEAQ. Trimming took 1 base from V and 4 from J, leaving 10 bases between them. Here the CDR3 DNA reads TGTGCCAGCAGCTTAGAAGGGGAACTCTATGGCTACACCTTC. Encoded protein: CASSLEGELYGYTF.

This clonotype has ten or more counts. The chain uses TRBV3-1 and TRBJ2-2; D is unresolved. CDR1 and CDR2 from the germline V gene are LGHDT and YNNKEL (reference sequence). The CDR3 totals 15 residues. Trimming pared 1 base from V and 4 bases from J, leaving 10 bases between. CDR3 sequence reads: CASSQGPSATGELFF. CDR3 nucleotide sequence: TGTGCCAGCAGCCAAGGGCCCTCGGCCACCGGGGAGCTGTTTTTT.

In this sample, this clonotype turned up many times. The V call is TRBV6-5, the J call TRBJ1-1; 7 nucleotides agree with TRBD1. The junction had 14 bases not matched to a gene; V was cut back by 2 bases and J by 8 bases. Germline V gene sequence: CDR1 MNHEY, CDR2 SVGAGI. The CDR3 extends over 16 amino acids. CDR3: CASSYLLGEDRMEAFF. CDR3 bases: TGTGCCAGCAGTTACCTGCTTGGGGAGGACAGGATGGAAGCTTTCTTT.

Many counts were recorded for this clonotype. This rearrangement joins TRBV5-1 to TRBJ1-5, with TRBD1 as a possible D gene (5 bases). This CDR3 has 15 residues. Germline values: CDR1 SGHRS, CDR2 YFSETQ. Trimming cost V 0 bases and J 2 bases, with 9 bases left between them. As DNA, the CDR3 is TGCGCCAGCAGCTTGGGGCAGGGTGGCAATCAGCCCCAGCATTTT. It specifies CASSLGQGGNQPQHF. Based on the CDR3 plus reference TRBV5-1 and TRBJ1-5, the full variable domain is KAGVTQTPRYLIKTRGQQVTLSCSPISGHRSVSWYQQTPGQGLQFLFEYFSETQRNKGNFPGRFSGRQFSNSRSEMNVSTLELGDSALYLCASSLGQGGNQPQHFGDGTRLSIL.

Ten or more counts support this clonotype. V usage is TRBV20-1 and J usage is TRBJ2-3, with TRBD2 identical over 11 bases. This CDR3 comprises 16 residues. Germline-derived CDR1 and CDR2 are DFQATT and SNEGSKA (reference sequence). With V trimmed by 6 bases and J by 1 base, 9 bases remained unmatched. The CDR3 coding sequence is TGCAGTGCCCAGAGCCTTAGCGGGGGGGGCACAGATACGCAGTATTTT. Its translation is CSAQSLSGGGTDTQYF.

The chain carries TRBV21-1 and TRBJ1-1; TRBD1 is taken as the D call from the table, unchecked against the DNA. TRBV21-1 is described as a pseudogene. The CDR3 totals 12 residues. The DNA of the CDR3 is TGTGCCAGCAACAAGGGGGGGCCTGAAGCTTTCTTT. Its translation is CASNKGGPEAFF.

This clonotype was observed at least ten times. This chain connects TRBV5-1 to TRBJ2-3, with D hard to call. The CDR3 contains 15 residues. Germline V CDR1 and CDR2: SGHRS, YFSETQ. V lost 0 bases and J 0 bases, leaving 8 bases between the germline ends. Here the CDR3 DNA reads TGCGCCAGCAGCTTGGGTACTCAGAGCACAGATACGCAGTATTTT. Translating it yields CASSLGTQSTDTQYF.

V gene TRBV7-9 combines with J gene TRBJ1-3; a possible D gene is TRBD1 (6 bases). The CDR3 has 14 amino acids. Germline V gene sequence: CDR1 SEHNR, CDR2 FQNEAQ (reference sequence). V dropped 5 bases and J dropped 2 bases, with 10 bases sitting between them. CDR3 coding DNA: TGTGCCAGCAGCGCCAGGGGTCCTGGAAACACCATATATTTT. Translated: CASSARGPGNTIYF.

This chain joins TRBV5-5 and TRBJ1-2; 7 bases line up with TRBD1. The CDR3 runs 15 residues. Trimming at V came to 4 bases and at J to 4 bases, leaving 10 bases not matched to a gene. Germline V gene lookup returns CDR1 SGHKS and CDR2 YYEKEE (reference sequence). The chain's CDR3 is CASSASTGFTYGYTF. Written as DNA, the CDR3 is TGTGCCAGCAGCGCTTCGACAGGGTTTACCTATGGCTACACCTTC.

This clonotype was seen repeatedly, ten times or more. V usage is TRBV4-2 and J usage is TRBJ2-2; 8 bases align to TRBD2. This CDR3 has 17 residues. CDR1 LGHNA and CDR2 YNFKEQ come from the germline V gene. With V trimmed by 0 bases and J by 4 bases, 7 bases remained unmatched. CDR3 region: CASSQEGLAGLTGELFF. The CDR3 DNA is TGTGCCAGCAGCCAAGAAGGTCTAGCGGGTCTCACCGGGGAGCTGTTTTTT.

This clonotype was counted many times. The chain recombines TRBV7-8 with TRBJ2-7, with D perhaps TRBD1 (5 bases). Germline values: CDR1 SGHVS, CDR2 FQNEAQ. The CDR3 has 15 residues. The ends were cut back, 4 bases at V and 3 bases at J, with 16 bases in the middle. This chain's CDR3 is CASSSLGQGNYEQYF. CDR3 coding DNA: TGTGCCAGCAGCTCCCTCGGGCAGGGAAACTACGAGCAGTACTTC.

This clonotype was observed at least ten times. V gene TRBV5-1 combines with J gene TRBJ1-1; D remains ambiguous. Germline values: CDR1 SGHRS, CDR2 YFSETQ. The CDR3 extends over 13 amino acids. The V end was cut by 4 bases, the J end by 5 bases, with 12 bases between. This chain's CDR3 is CASSPSVHTEAFF. As DNA, the CDR3 is TGCGCCAGCAGCCCTTCCGTTCATACTGAAGCTTTCTTT.

There are many counts of this clonotype. V and J are TRBV7-2 and TRBJ2-7, with 8 bases aligning to TRBD2. The germline CDR1 and CDR2 sequences are SGHTA and FQGNSA. V lost 1 base, J lost 2 bases, and 1 base stayed unmatched. CDR3 size: 14 residues. CDR3 residues: CASSLGLATYEQYF. DNA for the CDR3: TGTGCCAGCAGCTTAGGACTAGCGACCTACGAGCAGTACTTC.

In its sample, this clonotype was seen many times. V gene TRBV4-2 combines with J gene TRBJ1-2, with 8 nucleotides matching TRBD1. Germline V gene data show CDR1 as LGHNA and CDR2 as YNFKEQ. The trim removed 3 bases at V and 6 bases at J, leaving 9 bases unmatched. The CDR3 runs 15 residues. DNA of the CDR3: TGTGCCAGCAGCCACTTCGGACAGGGTGGGGATGGCTACACCTTC. Its protein is CASSHFGQGGDGYTF.

This clonotype was recorded many times. The chain uses TRBV12-3 or TRBV12-4 and TRBJ2-1; 8 positions match TRBD1. The CDR3 is 16 amino acids. Losses at the gene ends were 2 bases for V and 2 bases for J; bases not matched to a gene: 5. In DNA form, the CDR3 reads TGTGCCAGCAGTTTAAATGACAGGGGACCCTACAATGAGCAGTTCTTC. The encoded protein is CASSLNDRGPYNEQFF.

In regard to this clonotype: A much more abundant neighbour one base away suggests this may be a read error. The CDR3 nucleotides read TGTGCCAGCAGTCCGCCCCTAGTGGGGGTGACAGATACGCAGTATTTT. It translates to CASSPPLVGVTDTQYF. The chain carries TRBV27 and TRBJ2-3; the D call may be TRBD1 or TRBD2 (5 bases each). The germline V gene has CDR1 MNHEY and CDR2 SMNVEV (reference sequence). The CDR3 spans 16 residues. Trimming left V 5 bases short and J 3 bases short, with 18 bases between.